Detailed here is one T cell receptor beta chain. Its antigen is currently unknown. Since a much larger clone is just one base distant, this may be a read error. CDR3 and TCR beta VDJ profiling relied on genomic DNA as the template. MiXCR was run by TCRdb on the reads, yielding one entry per CDR3 protein. This sample has approximately 180,000 distinct CDR3 sequences, with 48% found just once. Flow cytometry had shown expanded CD8+CD57+ cells in the patients chosen for sequencing. Untreated patients provided the blood samples, with no therapy given before sampling. This specimen comes from a study of CD8+CD57+ T cells in acquired aplastic anemia. The overall study: Each DNA sample taken from sorted CD4+ and CD8+ cells came to around 3.4 ug on average. Study-wide findings and caveats: Patients and controls had in common approximately 30 CD8+ CDR3 sequences.

The trim removed 4 bases at V and 9 bases at J, leaving 17 bases unmatched. The CDR3 sequence is 17 residues long. The germline CDR1 and CDR2 sequences are SGHAT and FQDESV (reference sequence). Sequences were obtained from sorted CD4+, CD8+, or CD8+CD57+ T cells (not recorded which) from PBMCs. The J gene is TRBJ2-1, the V gene TRBV11-1; 8 positions match TRBD1. The TCR comes from a human donor with aplastic anemia. The CDR3 protein is CASSSHPQDREDSEQFF. DNA for the CDR3: TGTGCCAGCAGCTCCCATCCCCAGGACAGGGAAGACAGTGAGCAGTTCTTC.